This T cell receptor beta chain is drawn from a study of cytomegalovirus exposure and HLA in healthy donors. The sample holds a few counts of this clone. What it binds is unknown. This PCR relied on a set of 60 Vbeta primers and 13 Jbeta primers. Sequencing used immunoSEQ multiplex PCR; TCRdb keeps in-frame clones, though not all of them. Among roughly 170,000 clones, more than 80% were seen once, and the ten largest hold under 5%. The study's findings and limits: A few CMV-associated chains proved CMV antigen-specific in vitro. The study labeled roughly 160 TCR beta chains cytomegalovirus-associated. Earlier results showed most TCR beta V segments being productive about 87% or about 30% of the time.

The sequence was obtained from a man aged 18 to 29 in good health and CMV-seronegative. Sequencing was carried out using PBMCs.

The CDR3 DNA follows: TGTGCCAGCAGTTTATTTACACAGGGGGCCTACGAGCAGTACTTC. It codes for CASSLFTQGAYEQYF. The chain employs TRBV28 and TRBJ2-7; 8 bases agree with TRBD1. The CDR3 runs to 15 residues. The trim removed 1 base at V and 2 bases at J, leaving 4 bases unmatched. CDR1 is MDHEN and CDR2 is SYDVKM in the germline V gene. The full variable domain, completed using reference TRBV28 and TRBJ2-7, is DVKVTQSSRYLVKRTGEKVFLECVQDMDHENMFWYRQDPGLGLRLIYFSYDVKMKEKGDIPEGYSVSREKKERFSLILESASTNQTSMYLCASSLFTQGAYEQYFGPGTRLTVT.